These T cell receptor beta chains were read from a single sample in a study of control samples from healthy donors and cancer patients. Clones were read by immunoSEQ multiplex PCR, and TCRdb kept only the in-frame ones, dropping some. The data contain under 200,000 clones, about 94% of them singletons. The sample was PBMCs. Source of these receptors: a man between 60 and 70 years old with colorectal cancer. CDR3s include the opening cysteine and the closing phenylalanine or tryptophan. A D gene is named only where the DNA matches it firmly. Some rows have no size entry. The others give once, few or many, or a class for an expanded clone.

v_gene: TRBV6-5
abundance: NA
j_gene: TRBJ1-5
d_gene: NA
CDR3aa: CASSYNGNQPQHF
CDR3nt: TGTGCCAGCAGTTACAACGGCAATCAGCCCCAGCATTTT

v_gene: TRBV4-2
abundance: NA
j_gene: TRBJ1-1
d_gene: NA
CDR3aa: CASSQDPEVMGTEAFF
CDR3nt: TGTGCCAGCAGCCAGGATCCTGAAGTAATGGGCACTGAAGCTTTCTTT

v_gene: TRBV7-2
abundance: NA
j_gene: TRBJ2-7
d_gene: NA
CDR3aa: CASSLRGENEQYF
CDR3nt: TGTGCCAGCAGCTTAAGGGGGGAGAACGAGCAGTACTTC

v_gene: TRBV7-9
abundance: NA
j_gene: TRBJ2-3
d_gene: TRBD2
CDR3aa: CASSSPRLAGGTDTQYF
CDR3nt: TGTGCCAGCAGTTCCCCCCGACTAGCGGGGGGCACAGATACGCAGTATTTT

v_gene: TRBV6-1
abundance: NA
j_gene: TRBJ1-2
d_gene: NA
CDR3aa: CASSETRDTQGYTF
CDR3nt: TGTGCCAGCAGTGAAACGAGGGACACGCAGGGCTACACCTTC

v_gene: TRBV5-1
abundance: NA
j_gene: TRBJ1-2
d_gene: NA
CDR3aa: CASSLIGDNYGYTF
CDR3nt: TGCGCCAGCAGCTTAATAGGAGATAACTATGGCTACACCTTC

v_gene: TRBV3-1/TRBV3-2
abundance: NA
j_gene: TRBJ2-7
d_gene: NA
CDR3aa: CASSQTRNSYEQYF
CDR3nt: TGTGCCAGCAGCCAAACGCGGAACTCCTACGAGCAGTACTTC

v_gene: TRBV27
abundance: few
j_gene: TRBJ2-7
d_gene: NA
CDR3aa: CASSLNWDTLSYEQYF
CDR3nt: TGTGCCAGCAGTTTAAACTGGGACACTCTCTCCTACGAGCAGTACTTC

v_gene: TRBV21-1
abundance: NA
j_gene: TRBJ2-1
d_gene: NA
CDR3aa: CAFISEGYNEQFF
CDR3nt: TGTGCCTTCATAAGTGAGGGGTACAATGAGCAGTTCTTC

v_gene: TRBV10-3
abundance: NA
j_gene: TRBJ2-1
d_gene: TRBD2
CDR3aa: CAITGLAGGQNEQFF
CDR3nt: TGTGCCATCACCGGACTAGCGGGGGGGCAGAATGAGCAGTTCTTC

v_gene: TRBV4-1
abundance: NA
j_gene: TRBJ2-2
d_gene: TRBD2
CDR3aa: CASSHPGLAGAGELFF
CDR3nt: TGCGCCAGCAGCCATCCCGGACTAGCGGGGGCGGGGGAGCTGTTTTTT

v_gene: TRBV11-2
abundance: NA
j_gene: TRBJ2-2
d_gene: TRBD1
CDR3aa: CASTPPTGGGTGELFF
CDR3nt: TGTGCCAGCACCCCCCCGACAGGGGGCGGCACCGGGGAGCTGTTTTTT

v_gene: TRBV30
abundance: NA
j_gene: TRBJ1-5
d_gene: NA
CDR3aa: CAWSQGLSEGSNRPQHF
CDR3nt: TGTGCCTGGAGTCAAGGATTATCTGAAGGCAGCAATCGGCCCCAGCATTTT

v_gene: TRBV5-6
abundance: NA
j_gene: TRBJ1-1
d_gene: NA
CDR3aa: CASSLAGASEAFF
CDR3nt: TGTGCCAGCAGCTTAGCTGGGGCTTCTGAAGCTTTCTTT

v_gene: TRBV6-2/TRBV6-3
abundance: NA
j_gene: TRBJ2-3
d_gene: TRBD1
CDR3aa: CASSSTRTGVADTQYF
CDR3nt: TGTGCCAGCAGTTCGACCAGGACAGGGGTGGCAGATACGCAGTATTTT

v_gene: TRBV7-9
abundance: NA
j_gene: TRBJ2-1
d_gene: NA
CDR3aa: CASSLGGGPFNEQFF
CDR3nt: TGTGCCAGCAGCTTGGGCGGGGGCCCCTTCAATGAGCAGTTCTTC

v_gene: TRBV4-1
abundance: few
j_gene: TRBJ2-5
d_gene: NA
CDR3aa: CASSPTGGQTQYF
CDR3nt: TGCGCCAGCAGCCCGACCGGGGGTCAGACCCAGTACTTC

v_gene: TRBV7-2
abundance: NA
j_gene: TRBJ2-5
d_gene: NA
CDR3aa: CASSLVSSQETQYF
CDR3nt: TGTGCCAGCAGCTTAGTAAGTTCCCAAGAGACCCAGTACTTC

v_gene: TRBV7-2
abundance: NA
j_gene: TRBJ2-7
d_gene: NA
CDR3aa: CASSPGAGSSYEQYF
CDR3nt: TGTGCCAGCAGCCCAGGGGCGGGAAGCTCCTACGAGCAGTACTTC

v_gene: TRBV7-9
abundance: NA
j_gene: TRBJ2-5
d_gene: TRBD1
CDR3aa: CASSLGTGAIQETQYF
CDR3nt: TGTGCCAGCAGCTTAGGTACAGGGGCTATACAAGAGACCCAGTACTTC

v_gene: TRBV3-1/TRBV3-2
abundance: NA
j_gene: TRBJ2-7
d_gene: TRBD2
CDR3aa: CASSQFQRGNEQYF
CDR3nt: TGTGCCAGCAGCCAATTCCAGCGGGGGAACGAGCAGTACTTC

v_gene: TRBV7-2
abundance: NA
j_gene: TRBJ2-5
d_gene: NA
CDR3aa: CASSLWAKETQYF
CDR3nt: TGTGCCAGCAGCTTATGGGCTAAAGAGACCCAGTACTTC

v_gene: TRBV6-6
abundance: NA
j_gene: TRBJ1-2
d_gene: NA
CDR3aa: CASNTARGELRGYTF
CDR3nt: TGTGCCAGCAACACAGCGCGGGGGGAGTTGCGGGGCTACACCTTC

v_gene: TRBV5-5
abundance: NA
j_gene: TRBJ2-5
d_gene: NA
CDR3aa: CASSLDTRGRETQYF
CDR3nt: TGTGCCAGCAGCTTGGATACTAGGGGAAGAGAGACCCAGTACTTC

v_gene: TRBV29-1
abundance: NA
j_gene: TRBJ2-5
d_gene: NA
CDR3aa: CSVGGQGKTQYF
CDR3nt: TGCAGCGTTGGGGGCCAGGGGAAGACCCAGTACTTC

v_gene: TRBV6-5
abundance: NA
j_gene: TRBJ2-7
d_gene: NA
CDR3aa: CASRSWGAFYEQYF
CDR3nt: TGTGCCAGCAGGTCCTGGGGGGCCTTCTACGAGCAGTACTTC

v_gene: TRBV7-6
abundance: NA
j_gene: TRBJ2-5
d_gene: TRBD2
CDR3aa: CASRDGLVQETQYF
CDR3nt: TGTGCCAGCAGGGACGGACTAGTGCAAGAGACCCAGTACTTC

v_gene: TRBV19
abundance: once
j_gene: TRBJ2-1
d_gene: TRBD2
CDR3aa: CASLPAGGPRNEQFF
CDR3nt: TGTGCCAGTTTGCCGGCGGGGGGGCCGCGGAATGAGCAGTTCTTC

v_gene: TRBV3-1/TRBV3-2
abundance: NA
j_gene: TRBJ1-1
d_gene: TRBD1
CDR3aa: CASSDRGGTEAFF
CDR3nt: TGTGCCAGCAGCGACAGGGGTGGCACTGAAGCTTTCTTT

v_gene: TRBV19
abundance: NA
j_gene: TRBJ2-5
d_gene: TRBD1
CDR3aa: CASSRDRVETQYF
CDR3nt: TGTGCCAGTAGTAGGGACAGGGTTGAGACCCAGTACTTC

v_gene: TRBV5-1
abundance: NA
j_gene: TRBJ1-4
d_gene: TRBD1
CDR3aa: CASSPPRDRGAGELFF
CDR3nt: TGCGCCAGCAGCCCACCCCGGGACAGGGGCGCTGGGGAACTGTTTTTT

v_gene: TRBV7-9
abundance: few
j_gene: TRBJ1-1
d_gene: NA
CDR3aa: CASSNIRENTEAFF
CDR3nt: TGTGCCAGCAGCAATATCAGGGAAAACACTGAAGCTTTCTTT

v_gene: TRBV4-1
abundance: NA
j_gene: TRBJ1-5
d_gene: NA
CDR3aa: CASSQLFGGNQPQHF
CDR3nt: TGCGCCAGCAGCCAACTGTTCGGGGGAAATCAGCCCCAGCATTTT

v_gene: TRBV5-1
abundance: NA
j_gene: TRBJ1-6
d_gene: NA
CDR3aa: CASSYRTDYISYNSPLHF
CDR3nt: TGCGCCAGCAGCTACCGGACAGATTACATCTCCTATAATTCACCCCTCCACTTT

v_gene: TRBV3-1/TRBV3-2
abundance: NA
j_gene: TRBJ1-4
d_gene: NA
CDR3aa: CASSQDNGLTNEKLFF
CDR3nt: TGTGCCAGCAGCCAAGATAATGGGTTGACTAATGAAAAACTGTTTTTT

v_gene: TRBV30
abundance: NA
j_gene: TRBJ2-5
d_gene: NA
CDR3aa: CAWSGQPQETQYF
CDR3nt: TGTGCCTGGAGTGGTCAGCCGCAAGAGACCCAGTACTTC

v_gene: TRBV3-1/TRBV3-2
abundance: NA
j_gene: TRBJ2-5
d_gene: TRBD2
CDR3aa: CASSLTAASGGGETQYF
CDR3nt: TGTGCCAGCAGCCTCACAGCGGCTAGCGGGGGTGGGGAGACCCAGTACTTC

v_gene: TRBV23-1
abundance: NA
j_gene: TRBJ1-5
d_gene: TRBD1
CDR3aa: CASSQYPKDRGYQPQHF
CDR3nt: TGCGCCAGCAGTCAATATCCAAAAGACAGGGGGTATCAGCCCCAGCATTTT

v_gene: TRBV5-8
abundance: NA
j_gene: TRBJ2-5
d_gene: NA
CDR3aa: CASRPARAGTQYF
CDR3nt: TGTGCCAGCAGACCCGCCAGGGCGGGGACCCAGTACTTC

v_gene: TRBV4-3
abundance: NA
j_gene: TRBJ2-3
d_gene: TRBD1
CDR3aa: CASGLGQGADTQYF
CDR3nt: TGCGCCAGTGGGTTGGGACAGGGTGCAGATACGCAGTATTTT

v_gene: TRBV5-4
abundance: NA
j_gene: TRBJ1-2
d_gene: NA
CDR3aa: CASSLDFGDRAFGYTF
CDR3nt: TGTGCCAGCAGCTTGGATTTTGGGGATCGGGCCTTTGGCTACACCTTC

v_gene: TRBV28
abundance: NA
j_gene: TRBJ1-2
d_gene: TRBD1
CDR3aa: CASSSGTGAFYGYTF
CDR3nt: TGTGCCAGCAGTTCCGGGACAGGGGCTTTCTATGGCTACACCTTC

v_gene: TRBV20-1
abundance: NA
j_gene: TRBJ1-1
d_gene: NA
CDR3aa: CSAQQLEAFF
CDR3nt: TGCAGTGCTCAGCAGCTTGAAGCTTTCTTT

v_gene: TRBV30
abundance: NA
j_gene: TRBJ2-7
d_gene: NA
CDR3aa: CAWSRTGSYEQYF
CDR3nt: TGTGCCTGGAGTCGGACGGGGTCCTACGAGCAGTACTTC

v_gene: TRBV5-5
abundance: NA
j_gene: TRBJ1-5
d_gene: TRBD1
CDR3aa: CASSLGQGANQPQHF
CDR3nt: TGTGCCAGCAGCTTGGGGCAGGGGGCGAATCAGCCCCAGCATTTT

v_gene: TRBV24-1
abundance: NA
j_gene: TRBJ2-4
d_gene: NA
CDR3aa: CATTPPPGVQNIQYF
CDR3nt: TGTGCCACCACTCCTCCCCCGGGTGTACAAAACATTCAGTACTTC